What follows are 20 T cell receptor beta chains derived from one specimen sequenced in a study of blood T cells in healthy people across ages. Through a sample-barcoded 5' primer and a J-beta primer mix, a second PCR was run for roughly 6 to 12 cycles. One entry per CDR3 protein, called by TCRdb with MiXCR from the 5' RACE reads. This table holds some 800,000 distinct CDR3 sequences, around a quarter found once. These same records also appear under a second study, on T cells of mothers and their children.

Sequenced input: blood. The receptors shown here come from a boy aged 5-17 years in good health.

This clonotype was counted between two and nine times. V usage is TRBV7-2 and J usage is TRBJ2-3, with 10 nucleotides matching TRBD2. CDR1 and CDR2 (germline): SGHTA, FQGNSA. J was trimmed by 14 bases and V by 1 base; bases with no gene match: 9. The length of the CDR3 is 14 residues. The CDR3, as DNA: TGTGCCAGCAGCTTAGGAGCTAGCGGGAGCGCCCTGTATTTT. Protein product: CASSLGASGSALYF.

V usage is TRBV7-2 and J usage is TRBJ2-7, with 11 bases that match TRBD2. After removal of 5 bases from V and 6 bases from J, the junction contained 9 bases not matched to a gene. CDR1 and CDR2 (germline): SGHTA, FQGNSA. CDR3 size: 15 residues. The CDR3 DNA sequence: TGTGCCAGCAGCGAAACTAGCGGGAGCATGATCGAGCAGTACTTC. Translated, it gives CASSETSGSMIEQYF.

The chain employs TRBV18 and TRBJ2-7; 9 nucleotides agree with TRBD1. V trimming: 4 bases; J trimming: 0 bases; junction bases outside the gene matches: 7. Per germline, CDR1 KGHSH and CDR2 LQKENI. The CDR3 is made up of 16 amino acids. The CDR3 region is CASSRGGQGYSYEQYF. CDR3 nucleotides: TGTGCCAGCTCACGCGGGGGACAGGGATACTCCTACGAGCAGTACTTC.

This clonotype was counted a few times. The chain carries TRBV14 and TRBJ1-2; no firm D call. Trimming cost V 4 bases and J 4 bases, with 7 bases left between them. Germline V gene sequence: CDR1 SGHDN, CDR2 FVKESK. The CDR3 spans 12 residues. As DNA, the CDR3 is TGTGCCAGCAGCCCGGGGATCTATGGCTACACCTTC. Amino acid sequence: CASSPGIYGYTF.

This chain joins TRBV4-3 and TRBJ2-3, with TRBD2 identical over 8 bases. Germline-derived CDR1 and CDR2 are LGHNA and YSLEER. This CDR3 is built from 14 residues. Trimming cost V 0 bases and J 4 bases; bases outside gene matches: 0. The CDR3 reads CASSQELAADTQYF. The DNA for the CDR3 is TGCGCCAGCAGCCAAGAACTAGCGGCAGATACGCAGTATTTT.

This clonotype was observed at least ten times. CDR3 amino acids: CASSSSRGGRASSPLHF. The CDR3, as DNA: TGTGCCAGCAGTTCATCCCGTGGGGGCAGGGCAAGCTCACCCCTCCACTTT. The chain employs TRBV28 and TRBJ1-6; weak D call: TRBD1 (6 bases). This CDR3 comprises 17 residues. Germline V lookup: CDR1 MDHEN, CDR2 SYDVKM. The V end lost 4 bases, the J end lost 10 bases, and 23 bases lay between the germline ends.

The chain's CDR3 is CASSPERQRAQYF. CDR3 bases: TGTGCCAGCAGCCCCGAAAGACAGCGGGCTCAGTACTTC. The rearrangement uses TRBV7-2 and TRBJ2-4, with TRBD2 as a possible D gene (6 bases). V lost 5 bases to trimming and J lost 12 bases, with 17 bases between them. CDR1 SGHTA and CDR2 FQGNSA come from the germline V gene. This CDR3 comprises 13 residues.

The chain couples TRBV7-9 to TRBJ1-1; a possible D gene is TRBD1 (6 bases). This CDR3 region has 14 residues. Germline CDR1 reads SEHNR; CDR2 reads FQNEAQ (reference sequence). The V and J ends lost 2 bases and 5 bases respectively, with 12 bases between them. CDR3 loop: CASSLRERGTEAFF. The DNA for the CDR3 is TGTGCCAGCAGCTTAAGGGAGAGGGGGACTGAAGCTTTCTTT.

A few counts support this clonotype. The gene calls are TRBV7-2 and TRBJ2-7; TRBD1 matches at 8 bases. J was trimmed by 2 bases and V by 4 bases; bases with no gene match: 7. Germline V gives CDR1 SGHTA, CDR2 FQGNSA. This CDR3 region has 15 residues. The CDR3: CASSWDRNPTYEQYF. CDR3 DNA sequence: TGTGCCAGCAGCTGGGACAGGAACCCAACCTACGAGCAGTACTTC. The whole variable domain, filled in from reference TRBV7-2 and TRBJ2-7, reads GAGVSQSPSNKVTEKGKDVELRCDPISGHTALYWYRQSLGQGLEFLIYFQGNSAPDKSGLPSDRFSAERTGGSVSTLTIQRTQQEDSAVYLCASSWDRNPTYEQYFGPGTRLTVT.

This sequence joins TRBV2 and TRBJ1-6; TRBD1 agrees at 9 bases. The CDR3 extends over 15 amino acids. CDR1 and CDR2 (germline): SNHLY, FYNNEI. V lost 5 bases and J lost 7; bases outside the gene matches: 6. This CDR3 reads CASSRDREVNSPLHF. The CDR3 DNA follows: TGTGCCAGCAGTCGGGACAGGGAGGTGAATTCACCCCTCCACTTT.

This clonotype showed up just a few times. The chain combines TRBV3-1 with TRBJ2-5; D is ambiguous. TRBJ2-7 matches the DNA end more closely, so the J call is doubtful. Germline assignment: CDR1 LGHDT and CDR2 YNNKEL (reference sequence). The CDR3 contains 15 residues. CDR3 sequence: CASSQESGALYEQYF. Written as DNA, the CDR3 is TGTGCCAGCAGCCAAGAGTCTGGAGCCCTCTACGAGCAGTACTTC.

The chain carries TRBV9 and TRBJ1-5, with TRBD1 matching over 7 bases. The CDR3 consists of 15 residues. Germline V gene sequence: CDR1 SGDLS, CDR2 YYNGEE. J gave up 4 bases and V 3 bases, and 7 bases lay outside the gene matches. DNA of the CDR3: TGTGCCAGCAGCGCCGGGGACAGCGGAAATCAGCCCCAGCATTTT. Translation gives CASSAGDSGNQPQHF.

V gene TRBV9 combines with J gene TRBJ2-3, with TRBD1 matching over 7 bases. The CDR3 consists of 15 residues. Germline V lookup: CDR1 SGDLS, CDR2 YYNGEE. Unmatched junction bases numbered 7, after V lost 6 bases and J lost 0 bases. CDR3 residues: CASTTGVRSTDTQYF. The CDR3 nucleotides are TGTGCCAGCACTACAGGGGTCCGAAGCACAGATACGCAGTATTTT.

This clonotype has a handful of counts. V and J are TRBV3-1 and TRBJ2-2, with D possibly being TRBD2 (6 bases). Trimming cost V 3 bases and J 1 base, with 18 bases left between them. CDR3 size: 18 residues. CDR1 LGHDT and CDR2 YNNKEL come from the germline V gene (reference sequence). This chain's CDR3 is CASSHPVGRPLNTGELFF. The CDR3 DNA is TGTGCCAGCAGCCATCCCGTCGGGAGACCCCTGAACACCGGGGAGCTGTTTTTT.

This clonotype came up a few times. The J gene is TRBJ1-2, the V gene TRBV28; no definite D call. The CDR3 is made up of 13 amino acids. V was cut by 8 bases and J by 3 bases, with 13 bases left in between. Looked up from germline, CDR1 is MDHEN and CDR2 is SYDVKM. CDR3 in DNA: TGTGCCAGCGCTAACAGCGAGGACTATGGCTACACCTTC. Translating gives CASANSEDYGYTF.

Of note for this clonotype: Sequence at one end of the junction differs from germline and may be a read error. The rearrangement uses TRBV20-1 and TRBJ2-5; the match to TRBD2 covers 9 bases. CDR1 and CDR2 (germline): DFQATT, SNEGSKA (reference sequence). This CDR3 spans 14 amino acids. The CDR3 nucleotides read TGCAGTGCTAGCCGGCGGGAGGGGCCCTACGAGCAGTGCTTC. Protein: CSASRREGPYEQCF.

This chain links TRBV29-1 with TRBJ2-6, with D unresolved. V lost 5 bases, J lost 0 bases, and 5 bases lay in between. Germline CDR1 and CDR2: SQVTM and ANQGSEA. The CDR3 has 13 amino acids. The CDR3 coding sequence is TGCAGCGTTACGAGCTCTGGGGCCAACGTCCTGACTTTC. Its translation is CSVTSSGANVLTF.

There are a few counts of this clonotype. This CDR3 reads CASSTTSGTPSSGANVLTF. Here the CDR3 DNA reads TGTGCCAGCAGTACGACTTCCGGGACACCAAGCTCTGGGGCCAACGTCCTGACTTTC. The genes are TRBV6-1 and TRBJ2-6; TRBD1 might be the D (6 bases). CDR1 and CDR2 (germline): MNHNS, SASEGT. The ends were cut back, 5 bases at V and 0 bases at J, with 20 bases in the middle. CDR3 length: 19 amino acids.

The rearrangement links TRBV7-2 to TRBJ1-5; D might be TRBD1 (6 bases). Trimming removed 1 base from V and 4 bases from J, with 11 bases in between. The CDR3 is 15 amino acids. CDR1 is SGHTA and CDR2 is FQGNSA in the germline V gene. The CDR3 spells CASSLVPGANQPQHF. The CDR3 bases are TGTGCCAGCAGCTTAGTGCCGGGGGCTAATCAGCCCCAGCATTTT.

This clonotype was found a few times. The rearrangement uses TRBV28 and TRBJ1-3; no definite D call. CDR3 length: 17 residues. The V end lost 4 bases, the J end lost 0 bases, and 16 bases lay between the germline ends. Germline assignment: CDR1 MDHEN and CDR2 SYDVKM. CDR3 loop: CASSSILGLYSGNTIYF. CDR3 sequence (DNA): TGTGCCAGCAGTTCGATCTTAGGGTTATACTCTGGAAACACCATATATTTT.